The entry that follows covers one T cell receptor beta chain sequence. Antigen unknown. With V trimmed by 5 bases and J by 5 bases, 15 bases remained unmatched. The length of the CDR3 is 18 residues. Germline V gene sequence: CDR1 LNHDA, CDR2 SQIVND (reference sequence). The PCR made use of 60 Vbeta and 13 Jbeta primers. Measured with immunoSEQ multiplex PCR; TCRdb has only the in-frame clones, and not every one. There are some 60,000 clones in the sample; 65% to 75% occur only once, and roughly 5.2% lies in the top ten. The record originates from a study of cytomegalovirus exposure and HLA in healthy donors. Regarding the study as a whole: A later analysis linked a missense variant in DCLRE1C to the trimming of TCR beta V and J genes. Being productive about 87% or about 30% of the time was typical of most TCR beta V segments in an earlier analysis. 87-base-pair reads could not separate some V segments, including TRBV6-2 and TRBV6-3.

Whereas donors were nominally healthy upon sampling, unrecorded immune exposures were probable. The sequence was collected from a woman in her twenties or thirties in good health and CMV-seronegative. The chain carries TRBV19 and TRBJ2-3, with TRBD2 matching over 11 bases. Sequenced sample: PBMCs. CDR3 DNA sequence: TGTGCCAGTAGTCCCAGTGGGCTAGCGGGAGGTGTGAAAGATACGCAGTATTTT. Protein product: CASSPSGLAGGVKDTQYF.